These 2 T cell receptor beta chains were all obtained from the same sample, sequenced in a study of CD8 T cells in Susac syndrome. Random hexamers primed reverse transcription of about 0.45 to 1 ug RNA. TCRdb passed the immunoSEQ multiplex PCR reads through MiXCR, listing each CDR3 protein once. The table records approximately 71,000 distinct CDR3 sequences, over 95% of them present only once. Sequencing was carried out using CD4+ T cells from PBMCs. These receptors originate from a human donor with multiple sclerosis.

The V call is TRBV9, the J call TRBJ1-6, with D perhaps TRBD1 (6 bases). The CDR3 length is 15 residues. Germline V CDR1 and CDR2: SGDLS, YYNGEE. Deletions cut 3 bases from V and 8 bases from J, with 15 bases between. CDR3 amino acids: CASSARGTSDSPLHF. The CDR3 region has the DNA TGTGCCAGCAGCGCGAGGGGGACTTCGGATTCACCCCTCCACTTT.

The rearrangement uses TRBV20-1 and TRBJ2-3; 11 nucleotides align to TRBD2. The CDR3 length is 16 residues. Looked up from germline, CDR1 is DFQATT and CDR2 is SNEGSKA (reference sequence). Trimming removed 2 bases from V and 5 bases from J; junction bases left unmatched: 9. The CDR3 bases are TGCAGTGCTAGATCAGTTAGCGGGGGGGCCGGAGATACGCAGTATTTT. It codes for CSARSVSGGAGDTQYF.